The T cell receptor beta chain described here comes from a study of T cell clonotyping in hematopoietic cell transplantation. Study outcomes and limitations: Pathologically expanded recipient clonotypes increased progressively from day 30 to day 180 as diversity fell.

For this clone: The antigen is not known.

Produced via immunoSEQ multiplex PCR; TCRdb's table is partial and in-frame only. The sample comprises roughly 16,000 clones, approximately 93% of which are singletons, and roughly 1.8% rests with the top ten. The time point: recipient sample about 28 days before transplant, after cytoreduction. The germline V gene has CDR1 SQVTM and CDR2 ANQGSEA. The CDR3 loop spans 11 amino acids. Trimming took 4 bases from V and 11 from J; bases not matched to a gene: 7. The chain uses TRBV29-1 and TRBJ1-2; 7 nucleotides line up with TRBD1. This clonotype was obtained from a man younger than 35 with biphenotypic leukemia. Some clones in this sample may be carry-over from other donors' samples. The sequencing used peripheral blood mononuclear cells, collected before stem cell transplant. The CDR3 here is CSVGQGQGYTF. CDR3 coding DNA: TGCAGCGTTGGACAGGGCCAAGGGTACACCTTC.